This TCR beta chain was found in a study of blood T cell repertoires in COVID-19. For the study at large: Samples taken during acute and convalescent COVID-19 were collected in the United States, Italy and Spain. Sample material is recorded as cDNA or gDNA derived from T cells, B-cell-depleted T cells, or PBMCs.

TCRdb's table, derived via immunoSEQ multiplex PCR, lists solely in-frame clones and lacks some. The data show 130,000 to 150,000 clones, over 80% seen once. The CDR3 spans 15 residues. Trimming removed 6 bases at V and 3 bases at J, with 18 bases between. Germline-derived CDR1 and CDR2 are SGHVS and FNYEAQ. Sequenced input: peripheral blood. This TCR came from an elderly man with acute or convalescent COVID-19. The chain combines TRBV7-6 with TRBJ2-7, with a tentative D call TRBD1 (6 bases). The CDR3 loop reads CASSYAPGHNYEQYF. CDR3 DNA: TGTGCCAGCAGTTACGCCCCGGGACATAACTACGAGCAGTACTTC. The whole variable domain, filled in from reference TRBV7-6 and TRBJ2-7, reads GAGVSQSPRYKVTKRGQDVALRCDPISGHVSLYWYRQALGQGPEFLTYFNYEAQQDKSGLPNDRFSAERPEGSISTLTIQRTEQRDSAMYRCASSYAPGHNYEQYFGPGTRLTVT.